This TCR beta chain appears in the sequencing data of a study of shared clonotypes between healthy human individuals. The method was immunoSEQ multiplex PCR; TCRdb's version includes in-frame clones alone and lacks a portion of them. The table has about 2.1 million clones, approximately 94% seen once. The V end was cut by 2 bases, the J end by 7 bases, with 15 bases between. This CDR3 contains 14 residues. Germline assignment: CDR1 MNHEY and CDR2 SMNVEV (reference sequence). CD45RO-negative CD8 cells positively selected for CCR7 made up the naive population, which excluded terminally differentiated effector memory CD45RA+ cells.

The TCR originated in a man younger than 35 in good health. Some clones in this sample may be carry-over from other donors' samples. Source material: naive CD8+ T cells from PBMCs. The rearrangement joins TRBV27 to TRBJ2-7; the D gene could be TRBD1 or TRBD2 (6 bases each). The DNA for the CDR3 is TGTGCCAGCAGTTTAAGGGGGGACGATGAGGAGCAGTACTTC. As protein: CASSLRGDDEEQYF.